This TCR beta chain was obtained from a study of blood T cell repertoires in COVID-19. In the study's own analysis: Amplification of reference gene primers provided the estimated nucleated cell counts. TCRdb's table, derived via immunoSEQ multiplex PCR, lists solely in-frame clones and lacks some. The V and J calls and clone size come from that table; D and trimming were worked out from the DNA. In the table there are around 99,000 clones, over 70% of which are singletons. The CDR3 extends over 14 amino acids. Germline CDR1 and CDR2: MNHNS and SASEGT. This clone has just one count. One junction end disagrees with the germline gene, perhaps due to a read error.

Sequenced input: peripheral blood. This sequence joins TRBV6-1 and TRBJ1-5; 8 nucleotides agree with TRBD1. The clonotype comes from a woman aged 45-65 years with acute or convalescent COVID-19. The CDR3 protein is CASTEGQGIRTQHF. CDR3 sequence (DNA): TGTGCCAGCACTGAAGGACAGGGAATCAGGACCCAGCATTTT.